The sequence of this T cell receptor (beta chain) was determined in a study of blood T cell repertoires in COVID-19. Per the authors' pipeline: Estimation of nucleated cell counts was performed using reference gene primer amplification. Profiling relied on immunoSEQ multiplex PCR, and the TCRdb table lists in-frame clones only, not all of them. The D gene and trimming were derived from the DNA, and the V and J assignments and clone size from that table. This table has some 40,000 clones, approximately 90% appearing once. This clone was detected once. Trimming at V came to 6 bases and at J to 0 bases, leaving 13 bases not matched to a gene. Germline CDR1 MNHEY, CDR2 SMNVEV (reference sequence). This CDR3 region has 17 residues.

Sequencing was carried out using peripheral blood. This clonotype originated in a human donor in a cohort sampled during active COVID-19. This rearrangement joins TRBV27 to TRBJ1-2; 7 bases match TRBD1. CDR3 in amino acids: CASSTARQGTTNYGYTF. CDR3 bases: TGTGCCAGCAGCACCGCAAGACAGGGTACAACTAACTATGGCTACACCTTC.